This entry lists 13 T cell receptor beta chains sequenced from one sample in a study of breast tumors, draining lymph nodes, adjacent tissues. MiXCR was run by TCRdb on the multiplex PCR reads, yielding one entry per CDR3 protein. In the table there are 150,000 to 250,000 distinct CDR3 sequences, 31% of which are singletons. Samples came from axillary lymph nodes draining the breast cancer. Sequencing input: axillary lymph node tissue. The receptors stem from a female donor with breast cancer. Some clones in this sample may be carry-over from other donors' samples.

With regard to this clonotype: The junction differs from germline at one of its ends, possibly a read error. The rearrangement links TRBV7-3 to TRBJ2-5, with TRBD2 matching 8 bases. The CDR3 is made up of 15 amino acids. Germline values: CDR1 SGHTA, CDR2 FQGTGA. The CDR3 reads CASSLVAGTLEAQHF. CDR3 sequence (DNA): TGTGCCAGCAGCTTAGTAGCGGGGACCCTGGAGGCCCAGCACTTC.

Concerning this clonotype itself: This may stem from a read error, because a much larger clone lies one nucleotide away. The CDR3 ends on some other residue instead of the conserved phenylalanine or tryptophan, so this is likely a read error. The chain carries TRBV7-8 and TRBJ2-7, with 7 bases lining up with TRBD2. The length of the CDR3 is 14 residues. The V gene end was trimmed by 4 bases and the J gene end by 3 bases; junction bases not matched to a gene: 6. Germline V gives CDR1 SGHVS, CDR2 FQNEAQ. The CDR3 sequence is CASSSPGTNYEQYL. The CDR3 bases are TGTGCCAGCAGCTCTCCCGGGACTAACTACGAGCAGTACCTC.

Regarding this clonotype: A much more abundant neighbour one base away suggests this may be a read error. The rearrangement uses TRBV20-1 and TRBJ2-1, with TRBD2 identical over 7 bases. This CDR3 region has 13 residues. Germline values: CDR1 DFQATT, CDR2 SNEGSKA (reference sequence). CDR3 sequence reads: CSASNPSGNAQFF. In nucleotides, the CDR3 is TGCAGTGCTAGTAATCCTAGCGGCAATGCGCAGTTCTTC.

The chain employs TRBV18 and TRBJ1-1; the D gene is possibly TRBD1 (5 bases). Trimming stripped 0 bases from V and 3 bases from J, with 14 bases between. The CDR3 is made up of 16 amino acids. Per the germline V gene, CDR1 is KGHSH and CDR2 is LQKENI. The CDR3 sequence is CASSPPAGLGDTEAFF. CDR3 in DNA: TGTGCCAGCTCACCACCGGCAGGGTTAGGGGACACTGAAGCTTTCTTT.

In its sample, this clonotype was seen many times. Just one base apart from a much larger clone, this may be a read error. The chain employs TRBV5-4 and TRBJ2-5; 7 bases align to TRBD2. CDR3 length: 17 residues. Trimming cost V 4 bases and J 2 bases; bases outside gene matches: 14. Germline values: CDR1 SGHNT, CDR2 YYREEE (reference sequence). For the CDR3, the DNA is TGTGCCAGCAGCCCGGGGGGTGCCGGGAGATGGCAAGAGACCCAGTACTTC. This encodes CASSPGGAGRWQETQYF.

The chain carries TRBV6-5 and TRBJ2-6; D is possibly TRBD1 (5 bases). Germline-derived CDR1 and CDR2 are MNHEY and SVGAGI. This CDR3 region has 14 residues. Trimming cost V 1 base and J 4 bases, with 5 bases left between them. The CDR3 region is CASSYWTGANVLTF. For the CDR3, the DNA is TGTGCCAGCAGTTACTGGACAGGGGCCAACGTCCTGACTTTC.

A note on this clonotype: A read error is possible here, since a much larger clone lies one base away. This chain joins TRBV20-1 and TRBJ1-2; possibly TRBD1 for D (5 bases). The V gene's germline CDR1 is DFQATT and CDR2 SNEGSKA (reference sequence). The CDR3 is made up of 13 amino acids. The CDR3, as DNA: TGCAGTGCTAGTACGGACAATAACTATGCCTACACCTTC. Protein: CSASTDNNYAYTF.

This clonotype was recorded many times. CDR3 protein: CASSSIRGGGPGANVLTF. The CDR3 DNA reads as TGTGCCAGCAGTTCGATCCGGGGAGGGGGACCTGGGGCCAACGTCCTGACTTTC. The rearrangement uses TRBV5-4 and TRBJ2-6; the D gene is possibly TRBD2 (7 bases). The CDR3 totals 18 residues. Deletions cut 5 bases from V and 2 bases from J, with 20 bases between. Germline CDR1 and CDR2: SGHNT and YYREEE (reference sequence). The complete variable domain, with remaining parts taken from reference TRBV5-4 and TRBJ2-6, reads ETGVTQSPTHLIKTRGQQVTLRCSSQSGHNTVSWYQQALGQGPQFIFQYYREEENGRGNFPPRFSGLQFPNYSSELNVNALELDDSALYLCASSSIRGGGPGANVLTFGAGSRLTVL.

This clonotype was detected many times. This sequence joins TRBV24-1 and TRBJ2-2, with 7 bases identical to TRBD1. Looked up from germline, CDR1 is KGHDR and CDR2 is SFDVKD. V was pared by 4 bases and J by 2 bases, with 6 bases of the junction left unmatched. CDR3 length: 16 residues. CDR3: CATSDPRDSNTGELFF. CDR3 DNA: TGTGCCACCAGTGACCCTAGGGACAGCAACACCGGGGAGCTGTTTTTT.

This clonotype has a count of ten or more. The gene calls are TRBV20-1 and TRBJ2-5; 11 nucleotides line up with TRBD2. CDR3 length equals 14 residues. The V and J ends lost 5 bases and 5 bases, in that order; junction bases with no gene match: 7. Germline CDR1 is DFQATT and CDR2 is SNEGSKA (reference sequence). The CDR3 sequence: CSAPPLAGGETQYF. Written as DNA, the CDR3 is TGCAGTGCTCCCCCCCTAGCGGGGGGTGAGACCCAGTACTTC.

The sample holds a few counts of this clonotype. A single base separates this from a much larger clone, so it may be a read error. The chain has TRBV5-1 and TRBJ2-1; D is possibly TRBD2 (6 bases). The CDR3 has 13 amino acids. V lost 3 bases and J lost 5, with 9 bases in between. CDR1 SGHRS and CDR2 YFSETQ come from the germline V gene. As DNA, the CDR3 is TGCGCCAGCAGCTCCGGGAGCAACAATGAGCAGTTCTTC. The encoded protein is CASSSGSNNEQFF.

This clonotype was picked up many times. A junction boundary mismatches the germline segment, possibly from a read error. This chain connects TRBV7-9 to TRBJ1-2; D is perhaps TRBD1 (6 bases). The germline V gene encodes CDR1 SEHNR and CDR2 FQNEAQ (reference sequence). The CDR3 totals 15 residues. The CDR3 DNA follows: TGTGCCAGCAGCTTAGTCGGGGGGCTTAGCTATGGCTACCCCTTC. This translates into CASSLVGGLSYGYPF.

This clonotype has only a few counts. This rearrangement joins TRBV5-6 to TRBJ1-1; TRBD1 agrees at 10 bases. CDR3 length equals 15 residues. From germline, CDR1 is SGHDT and CDR2 YYEEEE. With 1 base clipped from V and 11 bases from J, the junction kept 11 bases outside the gene matches. The CDR3 bases are TGTGCCAGCAGCTTGACCGGGACAGGGGATGAGCGGGCTTTCTTT. Amino acids: CASSLTGTGDERAFF.